This entry is about one TCR beta chain. This record comes from a study of T cell responses to AZD1222 COVID-19 vaccine. Germline CDR1 is LNHDA and CDR2 is SQIVND (reference sequence). V was cut by 3 bases and J by 6 bases, with 21 bases left in between. The CDR3 consists of 16 residues. Some clones are missing from TCRdb's copy, which holds only in-frame ones; the method was immunoSEQ multiplex PCR. The sample lists 150,000 to 160,000 clones; 90% to 95% were seen once. The genes are TRBV19 and TRBJ2-7; no reliable D call. This TCR was recovered from an adult who received the AZD1222 COVID-19 vaccine. The source material was peripheral blood, sampled 28 days after the second AZD1222 dose. Here the CDR3 DNA reads TGTGCCAGTAGTATGATCATCGGCAGTGGTCGTAGCGAGCAGTACTTC. Its translation is CASSMIIGSGRSEQYF.